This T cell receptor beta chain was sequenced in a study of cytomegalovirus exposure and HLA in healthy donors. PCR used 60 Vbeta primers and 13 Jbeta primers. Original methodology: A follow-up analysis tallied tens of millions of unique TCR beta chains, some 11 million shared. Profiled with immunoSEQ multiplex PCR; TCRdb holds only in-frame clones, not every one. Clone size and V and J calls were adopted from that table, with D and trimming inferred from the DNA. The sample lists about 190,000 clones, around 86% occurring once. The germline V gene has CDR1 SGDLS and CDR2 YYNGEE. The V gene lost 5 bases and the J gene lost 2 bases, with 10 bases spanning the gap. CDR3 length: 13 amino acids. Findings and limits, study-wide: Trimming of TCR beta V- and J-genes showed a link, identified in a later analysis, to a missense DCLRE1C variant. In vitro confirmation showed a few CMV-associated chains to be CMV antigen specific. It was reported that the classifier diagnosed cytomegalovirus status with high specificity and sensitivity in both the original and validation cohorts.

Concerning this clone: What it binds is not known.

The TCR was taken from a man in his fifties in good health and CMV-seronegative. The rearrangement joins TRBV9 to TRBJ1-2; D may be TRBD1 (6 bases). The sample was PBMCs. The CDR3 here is CASSPGQNYGYTF. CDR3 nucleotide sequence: TGTGCCAGCAGTCCGGGACAAAACTATGGCTACACCTTC.